This T cell receptor (beta chain) was observed in a study of blood T cell repertoires in COVID-19 (dated by TCRdb to 2019 to 2021). As for the study more broadly: Samples covering the acute and convalescent phases of COVID-19 were provided by collaborators in the United States, Italy and Spain. Sample metadata almost always included a de-identified subject ID, COVID-19 status, age in years and sex. The samples were drawn from two sources: the first 160 participants of the ongoing ImmuneRACE study, and 1,000 to 1,500 subjects contributed by 6 global collaborators. Where available, HLA class I and class II types were obtained from metadata supplied by the sample provider rather than from assay-based typing. Deeply sampled blood TCRbeta repertoires from subjects exposed to, actively infected with, or recovered from COVID-19 were included in the dataset. The prospective study material was composed of cDNA or gDNA derived from T cells, B-cell-depleted T cells, or PBMCs. The repertoires were released in a freely available public database meant as a resource for research on the immune response to SARS-CoV-2. The research as a whole found: The amount of clinical and demographic metadata varied by source and participant and was provided uncurated.

TCRbeta CDR3 regions were amplified from genomic DNA using the immunoSEQ Assay, a bias-controlled multiplex PCR. Per the authors' processing: The number of nucleated cells in each sample was estimated from the amplification of reference gene primers within the assay. To quantify the absolute abundance of each unique TCRbeta CDR3 rearrangement, sequence reads were collapsed and filtered. For each sample, productive Simpson clonality was calculated by taking the square root of Simpson's diversity index across productive rearrangements. TCRdb obtained this table from immuneACCESS and retained in-frame rearrangements with V and J assigned. These tables miss some clones; where compared with another copy, unresolved V genes account for less than half of the shortfall, and the remainder is unexplained. Clone size and the V and J calls come from that table; the DNA yielded D and trimming. Across this sample there are around 280,000 clones, with around 88% seen only once. 6% to 7% of the sample is taken by the ten largest.

Enrolling through a virtual design, the prospective study's participants ranged in age from about 18 to 100 years and lived across 24 United States geographic areas. Cohort assignment in the prospective study relied on participant-reported clinical history from a screening survey and a study questionnaire. ImmuneRACE Cohort 3 recovered participants were defined by two consecutive negative NP/OP PCR tests, healthcare professional clearance, or symptom resolution. Each participant in the prospective study had whole blood, serum and a nasopharyngeal or oropharyngeal swab collected by mobile phlebotomists. Additional blood draws and questionnaires over a 2-month period could optionally be provided by prospective study participants. Before DNA extraction, prospective study blood samples were shipped either frozen or at room temperature. Notes on this clone: The antigen it binds to is not known. No much larger clonotype is one base removed from it; base qualities were not supplied.

Compared with germline, V lacks 0 bases and J lacks 6 bases; bases without a gene match: 0. The germline V gene sets CDR1 to SGDLS and CDR2 to YYNGEE. Including the terminal cysteine and phenylalanine, the CDR3 comprises 13 residues. The kept DNA is CDR3 alone, 39 bases in frame from the first base. The V and J segments used are TRBV9 and TRBJ2-1, and 7 bases in between align with TRBD2. This receptor was obtained from a woman aged 35 to 49 who had recovered from COVID-19. The source material was PBMCs or T cells enriched from blood (not recorded which). CDR3 region: CASSVGTSNEQFF. At the DNA level, the sequence is TGTGCCAGCAGCGTAGGGACTAGCAATGAGCAGTTCTTC. With all but the CDR3 taken from the reference TRBV9 and TRBJ2-1 genes, the full variable domain is: DSGVTQTPKHLITATGQRVTLRCSPRSGDLSVYWYQQSLDQGLQFLIQYYNGEERAKGNILERFSAQQFPDLHSELNLSSLELGDSALYFCASSVGTSNEQFFGPGTRLTVL.